These T cell receptor beta chains were read from a single sample in a study of blood T cell repertoires in COVID-19. The repertoire was sequenced with immunoSEQ multiplex PCR; TCRdb's copy has only in-frame clones and lacks some. The top ten clones hold about 15% of a sample with approximately 220,000 clones, 90% of them seen once. The sequencing sample was made of PBMCs or T cells enriched from blood (not recorded which). These receptors came from a man between 25 and 39 years old who had been exposed to COVID-19. Each CDR3 is given with its conserved first and last residue. A D gene is named only where the DNA matches it firmly.

cdr3_length,d_call,v_call,j_call,cdr3_aa,cdr3_nt
16,NA,TRBV24-1,TRBJ2-6,CATSDWTVSGANVLTF,TGTGCCACCAGTGACTGGACAGTATCTGGGGCCAACGTCCTGACTTTC
16,NA,TRBV29-1,TRBJ2-3,CSVEDRLATSTDTQYF,TGCAGCGTTGAAGATCGGTTAGCTACTAGCACAGATACGCAGTATTTT
16,TRBD1,TRBV7-6,TRBJ1-6,CASSLDAGGNNSPLHF,TGTGCCAGCAGCTTAGACGCAGGGGGCAATAATTCACCCCTCCACTTT
12,NA,TRBV18,TRBJ1-1,CASSHPQGEAFF,TGTGCCAGCTCACACCCACAGGGTGAAGCTTTCTTT
15,NA,TRBV10-3,TRBJ2-7,CAISLRDGREYEQYF,TGTGCCATCAGTCTCCGGGACGGCCGGGAGTACGAGCAGTACTTC
13,NA,TRBV9,TRBJ2-5,CASSARPIGTQYF,TGTGCCAGCAGCGCCCGTCCAATCGGGACCCAGTACTTC
11,NA,TRBV7-9,TRBJ2-5,CASSEQETQYF,TGTGCCAGCAGCGAGCAAGAGACCCAGTACTTC
13,NA,TRBV6-4,TRBJ1-2,CASSESGPYGYTF,TGTGCCAGCAGTGAATCTGGGCCCTATGGCTACACCTTC
15,NA,TRBV29-1,TRBJ1-1,CSVGHTRLSNTEAFF,TGCAGCGTTGGACACACGAGACTATCGAACACTGAAGCTTTCTTT
13,NA,TRBV2,TRBJ2-1,CASRPAQGHEQFF,TGTGCCAGCAGACCCGCCCAGGGCCATGAGCAGTTCTTC
15,NA,TRBV13,TRBJ2-3,CASLLSPHSTDTQYF,TGTGCCAGCCTTTTGTCCCCACATAGCACAGATACGCAGTATTTT
17,TRBD1,TRBV5-4,TRBJ2-7,CASSSTGTGSITYEQYF,TGTGCCAGCAGCTCCACCGGGACAGGGTCGATCACCTACGAGCAGTACTTC
14,NA,TRBV11-3,TRBJ2-5,CASSRGAGDETQYF,TGTGCCAGCAGCCGGGGGGCGGGAGATGAGACCCAGTACTTC
18,TRBD1,TRBV3-1/TRBV3-2,TRBJ1-4,CASSHKGQGARANEKLFF,TGTGCCAGCAGCCATAAAGGACAGGGGGCTAGGGCTAATGAAAAACTGTTTTTT
15,NA,TRBV7-2,TRBJ1-4,CASSSSTGWSEKLFF,TGTGCCAGCAGCTCTTCTACAGGGTGGTCCGAAAAACTGTTTTTT
15,NA,TRBV3-1/TRBV3-2,TRBJ1-2,CASSQGRRANYGYTF,TGTGCCAGCAGCCAAGGTAGGAGAGCTAACTATGGCTACACCTTC
15,TRBD1,TRBV2,TRBJ1-2,CASREDRGLSYGYTF,TGTGCCAGCAGAGAGGACAGGGGGCTTAGCTATGGCTACACCTTC
15,NA,TRBV28,TRBJ1-2,CASSLGGVSNYGYTF,TGTGCCAGCAGTTTAGGGGGCGTTAGCAACTATGGCTACACCTTC
13,NA,TRBV12-3/TRBV12-4,TRBJ2-3,CASSSSGTDTQYF,TGTGCCAGCAGTTCCAGCGGCACAGATACGCAGTATTTT
12,NA,TRBV25-1,TRBJ1-1,CASRRRDSEAFF,TGTGCCAGCAGACGCAGGGATAGTGAAGCTTTCTTT
15,NA,TRBV7-9,TRBJ2-7,CASSLWGTSGYEQYF,TGTGCCAGCAGCTTATGGGGGACTTCGGGCTACGAGCAGTACTTC